Following are 9 T cell receptor beta chains from one sample sequenced in a study of sequential checkpoint blockade in melanoma. Data came from immunoSEQ multiplex PCR; TCRdb stores just in-frame clones and leaves some out. The table has some 6,100 clones, roughly three fifths seen once. Treatment of the sample: randomized to nivolumab then ipilimumab (arm A) or the reverse (arm B). The sequencing used CD8+ T cells sorted from blood (inferred from file names), collected from a patient given nivolumab and ipilimumab in sequence. Every receptor here comes from a human donor with melanoma.

This chain links TRBV27 with TRBJ1-1; D might be TRBD1 (5 bases). Germline V gene sequence: CDR1 MNHEY, CDR2 SMNVEV (reference sequence). V was shortened by 6 bases and J by 1 base, with 12 bases between the two germline ends. The CDR3 contains 14 residues. The CDR3 loop reads CASSLWGENTEAFF. Written as DNA, the CDR3 is TGTGCCAGCAGCTTGTGGGGGGAGAACACTGAAGCTTTCTTT.

The rearrangement links TRBV19 to TRBJ2-1; TRBD2 matches at 10 bases. The CDR3 has 14 residues. Germline assignment: CDR1 LNHDA and CDR2 SQIVND (reference sequence). The ends lost 2 bases at V and 7 bases at J; junction bases unmatched: 2. CDR3 in amino acids: CASSILAGDNEQFF. DNA of the CDR3: TGTGCCAGTAGTATACTAGCGGGGGATAATGAGCAGTTCTTC.

The genes are TRBV7-9 and TRBJ1-2; 7 nucleotides match TRBD1. Trimming at V came to 5 bases and at J to 3 bases, leaving 9 bases not matched to a gene. The CDR3 length is 15 residues. Germline-derived CDR1 and CDR2 are SEHNR and FQNEAQ (reference sequence). The CDR3 loop reads CASSLFPDRDYGYTF. The CDR3 nucleotides are TGTGCCAGCAGCCTTTTCCCCGACAGGGACTATGGCTACACCTTC.

This chain links TRBV6-1 with TRBJ2-3; D is unclear. The CDR3 spans 14 residues. Trimming stripped 5 bases from V and 8 bases from J, with 17 bases between. Germline assignment: CDR1 MNHNS and CDR2 SASEGT. CDR3 sequence: CASSMSPDFSTQYF. The CDR3, as DNA: TGTGCCAGCAGTATGAGTCCCGACTTTAGTACGCAGTATTTT.

V is TRBV4-3 and J is TRBJ1-2; TRBD1 aligns across 10 bases. Germline loops: CDR1 LGHNA, CDR2 YSLEER. With V trimmed by 0 bases and J by 6 bases, 13 bases remained unmatched. The CDR3 loop spans 18 amino acids. The CDR3, as DNA: TGCGCCAGCAGCCAAGATTATGAGGGACAGGGGCCTCAGAATGGCTACACCTTC. Protein sequence: CASSQDYEGQGPQNGYTF.

The CDR3 is CSVVVAELYNEQFF. CDR3 in DNA: TGCAGCGTTGTGGTAGCGGAACTCTACAATGAGCAGTTCTTC. The genes are TRBV29-1 and TRBJ2-1, with a tentative D call TRBD2 (6 bases). V gave up 4 bases and J gave up 3 bases, with 13 bases separating them. The CDR3 is made up of 14 amino acids. Germline CDR1 reads SQVTM; CDR2 reads ANQGSEA.

The V and J genes are TRBV27 and TRBJ2-1, with TRBD1 matching 9 bases. CDR1 and CDR2 from the germline V gene are MNHEY and SMNVEV (reference sequence). The CDR3 covers 13 residues. V lost 3 bases, J lost 10 bases, and 4 bases stayed unmatched. CDR3 nucleotides: TGTGCCAGCAGTTTGACAGGGGGTATAGAGCAGTTCTTC. This gives the protein CASSLTGGIEQFF.

There are a few counts of this clone. The V gene is TRBV25-1, the J gene TRBJ1-2; D is ambiguous. V was trimmed by 5 bases and J by 4 bases, leaving 17 bases between them. The CDR3 spans 15 residues. Germline V CDR1 and CDR2: MGHDK, SYGVNS. The CDR3 loop reads CASSTTGSSPYGYTF. The CDR3 nucleotides read TGTGCCAGCAGTACAACGGGTTCCTCTCCCTATGGCTACACCTTC.

This clone was seen a few times. The V gene is TRBV7-9, the J gene TRBJ1-1, with D tentatively TRBD1 (5 bases). The V and J ends lost 8 bases and 5 bases respectively, with 12 bases between them. The CDR3 is 12 residues long. Germline lookup yields CDR1 SEHNR and CDR2 FQNEAQ (reference sequence). This chain's CDR3 is CASESGRTEAFF. The DNA of the CDR3 is TGTGCCAGCGAATCAGGGCGGACTGAAGCTTTCTTT. The full variable domain, its missing parts supplied by reference TRBV7-9 and TRBJ1-1, is DTGVSQNPRHKITKRGQNVTFRCDPISEHNRLYWYRQTLGQGPEFLTYFQNEAQLEKSRLLSDRFSAERPKGSFSTLEIQRTEQGDSAMYLCASESGRTEAFFGQGTRLTVV.